These 9 T cell receptor beta chains came from one sample sequenced in a study of spatial heterogeneity in lung cancer. Points from the study as a whole: Mutation tallies in tumors tracked expanded intratumoral alpha and beta TCR counts.

Time point denoted: sample taken at primary tumor resection. Their antigens remain unidentified. TCRdb itself ran the 5' RACE reads through MiXCR, one entry per CDR3 protein. Of about 9,800 distinct CDR3 sequences listed, around 6% were seen once; the top ten hold over 9%. Sequencing was performed on lung tumor tissue, taken at surgery. The origin of the receptors is a male donor with early-stage non-small cell lung cancer.

This clonotype occurred many times. The size of this beta chain means little, since it is a stray read in a library made for alpha chains. The chain links TRBV12-3 or TRBV12-4 to TRBJ2-5, with TRBD2 matching 7 bases. V was pared by 6 bases and J by 5 bases, with 9 bases of the junction left unmatched. The CDR3 is 14 residues long. CDR3 in amino acids: CASRGLVGGETQYF. In DNA form, the CDR3 reads TGTGCCAGCAGAGGATTGGTGGGGGGGGAGACCCAGTACTTC.

This clonotype showed up many times. A library made for alpha chains picked up this beta chain off target, so its size means little. This chain uses TRBV7-3 with TRBJ1-1; D ambiguous. In germline, CDR1 is SGHTA, CDR2 FQGTGA. The V end was cut by 4 bases, the J end by 2 bases, with 8 bases between. CDR3 length: 13 residues. Here the CDR3 DNA reads TGTGCCAGCAGCTCCCAGACTAACACTGAAGCTTTCTTT. Its protein product is CASSSQTNTEAFF. The full variable domain, with the rest looked up from reference TRBV7-3 and TRBJ1-1, is GAGVSQTPSNKVTEKGKYVELRCDPISGHTALYWYRQSLGQGPEFLIYFQGTGAADDSGLPNDRFFAVRPEGSVSTLKIQRTERGDSAVYLCASSSQTNTEAFFGQGTRLTVV.

This clonotype was seen repeatedly, ten times or more. The library was prepared for alpha chains; this beta chain is a stray read, so its frequency means little. The chain couples TRBV6-5 to TRBJ1-5, with 8 bases matching TRBD1. The V gene end was trimmed by 6 bases and the J gene end by 9 bases; junction bases not matched to a gene: 10. This CDR3 contains 14 residues. The germline CDR1 and CDR2 sequences are MNHEY and SVGAGI. This CDR3 reads CASRKTGEEWPQHF. The CDR3 coding sequence is TGTGCCAGCAGGAAGACAGGGGAAGAATGGCCCCAGCATTTT.

This clonotype showed up many times. This beta chain appears as a stray read in a library generated for alpha chains; its size is not informative. The CDR3 loop is CASSRGLAGRPSTDTQYF. The CDR3 bases are TGCGCCAGCAGCCGGGGACTAGCGGGAAGGCCCAGCACAGATACGCAGTATTTT. This chain connects TRBV5-1 to TRBJ2-3; 13 positions agree with TRBD2. Germline values: CDR1 SGHRS, CDR2 YFSETQ. The CDR3 covers 18 residues. The V segment lost 4 bases and the J segment 0 bases; nucleotides outside the gene matches: 8.

This clonotype appeared many times. This beta chain came through as a stray read in a library set up for alpha chains, and its size says little. The chain links TRBV5-4 to TRBJ1-6; D is ambiguous. In germline, CDR1 is SGHNT, CDR2 YYREEE (reference sequence). Trimming removed 0 bases from V and 10 bases from J, with 8 bases in between. CDR3 length equals 13 residues. CDR3 amino acids: CASSLVDGSPLHF. The CDR3 DNA reads TGTGCCAGCAGCTTGGTAGACGGCTCACCCCTCCACTTT.

This clonotype was seen many times. A library made for alpha chains picked up this beta chain off target, so its size means little. The chain employs TRBV7-8 and TRBJ1-1; no definite D call. Per the germline V gene, CDR1 is SGHVS and CDR2 is FQNEAQ. The CDR3 sequence is 15 residues long. V shed 5 bases and J shed 2 bases, with 15 bases lying between them. The DNA for the CDR3 is TGTGCCAGCAGCCTCAGCCCAAATGGTAACACTGAAGCTTTCTTT. Encoded protein: CASSLSPNGNTEAFF.

There are many counts of this clonotype. The library was designed around alpha chains, so this beta chain is a stray read whose abundance carries little weight. This chain's CDR3 is CASSSAGLSGGYTF. Here the CDR3 DNA reads TGTGCCAGCAGTTCGGCAGGTCTATCTGGTGGCTACACCTTC. The rearrangement joins TRBV27 to TRBJ1-2, with D unclear. V lost 4 bases to trimming and J lost 7 bases, with 16 bases between them. The germline gives CDR1 MNHEY, CDR2 SMNVEV (reference sequence). This CDR3 has 14 amino acids.

Ten or more counts support this clonotype. Within a library made for alpha chains, this beta chain is off target, and its count is uninformative. This chain joins TRBV5-1 and TRBJ2-1, with a tentative D call TRBD1 (6 bases). Trimming took off 4 bases at V and 6 bases at J, with 11 bases between the two ends. From germline, CDR1 is SGHRS and CDR2 YFSETQ. The CDR3 covers 13 residues. The CDR3 is CASSLGTTNEQFF. CDR3 sequence (DNA): TGCGCCAGCAGCCTTGGGACAACCAATGAGCAGTTCTTC.

This clonotype is medium-sized within its sample. Within a library made for alpha chains, this beta chain is off target, and its count is uninformative. The gene calls are TRBV6-5 and TRBJ1-1; D uncertain. Germline V lookup: CDR1 MNHEY, CDR2 SVGAGI. Trimming removed 6 bases at V and 4 bases at J, with 21 bases between. The CDR3 sequence is 16 residues long. The CDR3 nucleotides read TGTGCCAGCAGCTTAAACCAAGGAGGCTACGGCACTGAAGCTTTCTTT. Protein: CASSLNQGGYGTEAFF.